The 28 T cell receptor beta chains below come from one sample, sequenced in a study of blood T cell repertoires in COVID-19. Generated by immunoSEQ multiplex PCR, the TCRdb table keeps only in-frame clones and is missing some. There are roughly 70,000 clones in the sample; nearly 90% occur only once, and about 4% lies in the top ten. The sequenced sample consisted of peripheral blood. Receptors were obtained from a man between 65 and 85 years old with acute or convalescent COVID-19.

V gene TRBV7-2 combines with J gene TRBJ1-2; D call uncertain. The CDR3 sequence is 14 residues long. With 2 bases removed from V and 4 bases from J, the gap between germline ends came to 11 bases. From germline, CDR1 is SGHTA and CDR2 FQGNSA. CDR3 DNA: TGTGCCAGCAGCTTATCGGGAAGACCCTATGGCTACACCTTC. Its translation: CASSLSGRPYGYTF.

V is TRBV7-8 and J is TRBJ1-2, with D possibly matching TRBD1 (5 bases). The CDR3 is made up of 15 amino acids. Germline V CDR1 and CDR2: SGHVS, FQNEAQ. Trimming left V 4 bases short and J 5 bases short, with 17 bases between. CDR3 sequence reads: CASSSDIKMSYGYTF. The CDR3 coding sequence is TGTGCCAGCAGCTCGGACATCAAGATGTCATATGGCTACACCTTC.

The chain has TRBV18 and TRBJ1-5; TRBD1 matches at 9 bases. The CDR3 covers 15 residues. Losses at the gene ends were 3 bases for V and 3 bases for J; bases not matched to a gene: 3. The germline V gene encodes CDR1 KGHSH and CDR2 LQKENI. The CDR3 sequence: CASSPGQGFNQPQHF. The CDR3 DNA sequence: TGTGCCAGCTCACCGGGACAGGGTTTCAATCAGCCCCAGCATTTT.

The chain recombines TRBV7-8 with TRBJ1-2, with 8 bases fitting TRBD1. Trimming removed 5 bases from V and 7 bases from J; junction bases left unmatched: 12. The CDR3 spans 15 residues. The germline V gene encodes CDR1 SGHVS and CDR2 FQNEAQ. CDR3 DNA: TGTGCCAGCAGCCCCCAGGGACAGGTTGGATCTGGCTACACCTTC. It yields the protein CASSPQGQVGSGYTF.

The chain couples TRBV6-5 to TRBJ1-1; D is possibly TRBD1 (5 bases). With 6 bases removed from V and 5 bases from J, the gap between germline ends came to 16 bases. CDR3 length equals 14 residues. Germline V gene data show CDR1 as MNHEY and CDR2 as SVGAGI. As DNA, the CDR3 is TGTGCCAGCAGATTACGGGGGTCTGGGACTGAAGCTTTCTTT. It is translated as CASRLRGSGTEAFF.

The chain is built from TRBV19 and TRBJ1-5, with unresolved D. Trimming stripped 6 bases from V and 7 bases from J, with 13 bases between. The CDR3 consists of 13 residues. CDR1 and CDR2 (germline): LNHDA, SQIVND (reference sequence). The CDR3 DNA follows: TGTGCCAGTAGGACAAGCTGGGCACAGCCCCAGCATTTT. It translates to CASRTSWAQPQHF.

The rearrangement uses TRBV7-8 and TRBJ2-5; D not certain. V was trimmed by 5 bases and J by 4 bases, leaving 8 bases between them. CDR3 length: 12 amino acids. Germline V lookup: CDR1 SGHVS, CDR2 FQNEAQ. The CDR3 protein is CASSPLSETQYF. In DNA form, the CDR3 reads TGTGCCAGCAGCCCACTGTCAGAGACCCAGTACTTC.

The chain recombines TRBV2 with TRBJ1-2; D possibly corresponds to TRBD1 (5 bases). The germline V gene has CDR1 SNHLY and CDR2 FYNNEI. The CDR3 sequence is 14 residues long. Between the trimmed V and J ends, which lost 5 bases and 4 bases, there was a span of 14 bases. CDR3 DNA sequence: TGTGCCAGCAGTAAAGGGGCAGACATCTATGGCTACACCTTC. As protein: CASSKGADIYGYTF. Complete variable domain (other parts from reference TRBV2 and TRBJ1-2): EPEVTQTPSHQVTQMGQEVILRCVPISNHLYFYWYRQILGQKVEFLVSFYNNEISEKSEIFDDQFSVERPDGSNFTLKIRSTKLEDSAMYFCASSKGADIYGYTFGSGTRLTVV.

This clone came up a few times. This sequence joins TRBV3-1 (or the pseudogene TRBV3-2) and TRBJ2-2; TRBD1 agrees at 9 bases. Germline V gives CDR1 LGHDT, CDR2 YNNKEL (reference sequence). The CDR3 is 15 residues long. V lost 3 bases and J lost 6; bases outside the gene matches: 5. CDR3 sequence reads: CASSHGDRDPGELFF. CDR3 coding DNA: TGTGCCAGCAGCCACGGGGACAGGGACCCCGGGGAGCTGTTTTTT.

The J gene is TRBJ2-2, the V gene TRBV3-1 (or the pseudogene TRBV3-2); TRBD2 matches at 11 bases. Unmatched junction bases numbered 9, after V lost 2 bases and J lost 7 bases. The V gene's germline CDR1 is LGHDT and CDR2 YNNKEL (reference sequence). The CDR3 runs 17 residues. The CDR3 nucleotides read TGTGCCAGCAGCCAATCTAGCGGGGGGACCCGGGGCGGGGAGCTGTTTTTT. Translated, it gives CASSQSSGGTRGGELFF.

This clone was seen more than once but under ten times. The chain joins TRBV14 to TRBJ2-2, with 7 bases matching TRBD2. Unmatched junction bases numbered 8, after V lost 1 base and J lost 6 bases. This CDR3 spans 16 amino acids. CDR1 SGHDN and CDR2 FVKESK come from the germline V gene. The CDR3 DNA follows: TGTGCCAGCAGCCAAGGAGGACTAGGGGCGGCCGGGGAGCTGTTTTTT. Residues: CASSQGGLGAAGELFF.

The rearrangement joins TRBV6-6 to TRBJ2-1; 14 positions agree with TRBD2. The CDR3 runs to 19 residues. V trimming: 5 bases; J trimming: 0 bases; junction bases outside the gene matches: 9. Germline lookup yields CDR1 MNHNY and CDR2 SVGAGI (reference sequence). CDR3 in amino acids: CASSRRGLAGDDSYNEQFF. CDR3 sequence (DNA): TGTGCCAGCAGTCGGAGGGGACTAGCGGGGGACGACTCCTACAATGAGCAGTTCTTC.

The chain carries TRBV5-1 and TRBJ2-5; 10 bases match TRBD2. There are 17 residues in the CDR3. V was pared by 4 bases and J by 3 bases, with 12 bases of the junction left unmatched. Per the germline V gene, CDR1 is SGHRS and CDR2 is YFSETQ. In DNA form, the CDR3 reads TGCGCCAGCAGCCGTGGGGCTAGCGGGGGCTATGAAGAGACCCAGTACTTC. The encoded protein is CASSRGASGGYEETQYF.

The J gene is TRBJ1-1, the V gene TRBV18; TRBD1 matches 8 bases. Germline CDR1 KGHSH, CDR2 LQKENI. The trim removed 4 bases at V and 0 bases at J, leaving 16 bases unmatched. This CDR3 is built from 19 residues. In nucleotides, the CDR3 is TGTGCCAGCTCACGCCCCAAGTCTCAGGGGGCTGACGTGAACACTGAAGCTTTCTTT. Translating gives CASSRPKSQGADVNTEAFF.

This chain links TRBV7-9 with TRBJ2-1, with TRBD2 matching over 10 bases. Looked up from germline, CDR1 is SEHNR and CDR2 is FQNEAQ (reference sequence). V lost 2 bases and J lost 11; bases outside the gene matches: 9. CDR3 size: 15 residues. Here the CDR3 DNA reads TGTGCCAGCAGCTTATTGCTAGCGGGGGTATTGAAGCAGTTCTTC. It is translated as CASSLLLAGVLKQFF.

The chain links TRBV5-1 to TRBJ2-3; D gene unclear. This CDR3 comprises 14 residues. Germline assignment: CDR1 SGHRS and CDR2 YFSETQ. The V end lost 0 bases, the J end lost 2 bases, and 7 bases lay between the germline ends. CDR3 DNA: TGCGCCAGCAGCTTGGGGGCCATCACAGATACGCAGTATTTT. This gives the protein CASSLGAITDTQYF.

In regard to this clone: At one end, the junction sequence differs from germline, possibly due to a read error. J is TRBJ1-2 and V is TRBV5-1; a possible D gene is TRBD1 (6 bases). CDR3 size: 14 residues. CDR1 is SGHRS, CDR2 YFSETQ, per germline. The CDR3 sequence: CASSLAGQSYGHTF. The CDR3 DNA follows: TGCGCCAGCAGCTTGGCCGGACAGTCGTATGGCCACACCTTC.

This clone was seen only a few times. This chain connects TRBV6-5 to TRBJ2-7; 7 positions agree with TRBD2. Germline lookup yields CDR1 MNHEY and CDR2 SVGAGI. The CDR3 totals 14 residues. Germline trimming cut 6 bases from V and 6 bases from J; bases unmatched to any gene: 11. The CDR3 loop reads CASRPPGGFREQYF. CDR3 nucleotide sequence: TGTGCCAGCAGGCCACCCGGGGGGTTCCGCGAGCAGTACTTC.

This clone occurred a few times. The rearrangement uses TRBV9 and TRBJ1-6; 7 bases match TRBD1. CDR1 is SGDLS and CDR2 is YYNGEE in the germline V gene. The CDR3 has 15 amino acids. V trimming: 3 bases; J trimming: 4 bases; junction bases outside the gene matches: 4. The CDR3 DNA is TGTGCCAGCAGCGAGGGGGGACAGTATAATTCACCCCTCCACTTT. Amino acids: CASSEGGQYNSPLHF.

This rearrangement joins TRBV19 to TRBJ1-1, with D hard to call. The CDR3 is 16 amino acids. CDR1 is LNHDA and CDR2 is SQIVND in the germline V gene (reference sequence). The germline V and J ends were trimmed by 5 bases and 1 base, with 17 bases remaining between them. As DNA, the CDR3 is TGTGCCAGTAGTTCCCAACCGTCGACGGGGAACACTGAAGCTTTCTTT. This translates into CASSSQPSTGNTEAFF. Drawing the rest from reference TRBV19 and TRBJ1-1, the complete variable domain is DGGITQSPKYLFRKEGQNVTLSCEQNLNHDAMYWYRQDPGQGLRLIYYSQIVNDFQKGDIAEGYSVSREKKESFPLTVTSAQKNPTAFYLCASSSQPSTGNTEAFFGQGTRLTVV.

The genes are TRBV7-8 and TRBJ2-7, with D hard to call. Per germline, CDR1 SGHVS and CDR2 FQNEAQ. Trimming cost V 1 base and J 2 bases, with 9 bases left between them. The CDR3 has 14 residues. CDR3 protein: CASSLGGTTYEQYF. CDR3 nucleotide sequence: TGTGCCAGCAGCTTAGGTGGCACCACCTACGAGCAGTACTTC.

The chain has TRBV5-4 and TRBJ2-1, with D maybe TRBD1 (6 bases). The germline CDR1 and CDR2 sequences are SGHNT and YYREEE (reference sequence). The V and J ends lost 4 bases and 7 bases respectively, with 15 bases between them. CDR3 length: 14 amino acids. The CDR3 DNA is TGTGCCAGCAGCACCACCCGGACAGTAAATGAGCAGTTCTTC. Amino acids: CASSTTRTVNEQFF.

The chain is built from TRBV10-3 and TRBJ1-1; perhaps TRBD1 as D (6 bases). The CDR3 sequence is 12 residues long. Per the germline V gene, CDR1 is ENHRY and CDR2 is SYGVKD. The V end lost 6 bases, the J end lost 6 bases, and 11 bases lay between the germline ends. This chain's CDR3 is CAIRGAGAEAFF. CDR3 coding DNA: TGTGCCATCAGGGGGGCAGGGGCTGAAGCTTTCTTT.

This sequence joins TRBV7-9 and TRBJ2-1; TRBD2 matches 7 bases. V lost 4 bases to trimming and J lost 3 bases; unmatched junction nucleotides: 6. This CDR3 has 15 residues. Germline CDR1 reads SEHNR; CDR2 reads FQNEAQ (reference sequence). CDR3 in amino acids: CASSSRDYVYNEQFF. The DNA for the CDR3 is TGTGCCAGCAGCTCCCGGGACTACGTCTACAATGAGCAGTTCTTC.

The rearrangement uses TRBV5-1 and TRBJ2-2, with D perhaps TRBD1 (6 bases). The CDR3 consists of 15 residues. Germline CDR1 and CDR2: SGHRS and YFSETQ. V dropped 0 bases and J dropped 7 bases, with 13 bases sitting between them. The CDR3 sequence: CASSLEQGISGELFF. In DNA form, the CDR3 reads TGCGCCAGCAGCTTGGAACAGGGAATAAGCGGGGAGCTGTTTTTT. Full variable domain (rest looked up from reference TRBV5-1 and TRBJ2-2): KAGVTQTPRYLIKTRGQQVTLSCSPISGHRSVSWYQQTPGQGLQFLFEYFSETQRNKGNFPGRFSGRQFSNSRSEMNVSTLELGDSALYLCASSLEQGISGELFFGEGSRLTVL.

This clone was seen only once. The chain combines TRBV5-8 with TRBJ1-6; tentatively, D is TRBD1 (5 bases). The V end lost 2 bases, the J end lost 0 bases, and 9 bases lay between the germline ends. The germline V gene encodes CDR1 SGHTS and CDR2 YDEGEE. CDR3 size: 16 residues. The CDR3 loop is CASSFGHLSYNSPLHF. CDR3 nucleotides: TGTGCCAGCAGCTTTGGACACCTCTCCTATAATTCACCCCTCCACTTT.

The chain joins TRBV10-3 to TRBJ1-5; D unresolved. Germline V gives CDR1 ENHRY, CDR2 SYGVKD. The V end lost 4 bases, the J end lost 7 bases, and 8 bases lay between the germline ends. The CDR3 loop spans 12 amino acids. The CDR3 region has the DNA TGTGCCATCAGTGTGCCAGGACAGCCCCAGCATTTT. Its translation is CAISVPGQPQHF.

The rearrangement uses TRBV27 and TRBJ1-6; D uncertain. With 4 bases removed from V and 8 bases from J, the gap between germline ends came to 9 bases. The CDR3 runs to 13 residues. Germline CDR1 and CDR2: MNHEY and SMNVEV (reference sequence). CDR3 bases: TGTGCCAGCAGTTCTTTGGCCCATTCACCCCTCCACTTT. This gives the protein CASSSLAHSPLHF.